The clone carrying this TCR beta chain was counted many times. Its antigen is unknown. TCRdb recomputed calls from the 5' RACE reads with MiXCR, one row per CDR3 protein. Of around 150,000 distinct CDR3 sequences listed, 6% to 8.5% are singletons. This entry comes from a study of CD8 T cells in ankylosing spondylitis. Whole-study findings and limits: Clones linked with disease were CD8+ and fairly uncommon in the peripheral blood. Within ankylosing spondylitis blood, a TCR beta motif made up of under 10 highly homologous variants appeared to be characteristic.

The CDR3 sequence is 14 residues long. Between the trimmed V and J ends, which lost 0 bases and 6 bases, there was a span of 12 bases. Germline values: CDR1 DFQATT, CDR2 SNEGSKA (reference sequence). The chain combines TRBV20-1 with TRBJ2-1; D not resolved. The clonotype originates from a female donor with ankylosing spondylitis or in good health (not recorded which). Sequencing was performed on blood, either unsorted or a sorted T cell fraction (not recorded which). The CDR3 nucleotides are TGCAGTGCTAGAGATTTTTCCTTAGTCAATGAGCAGTTCTTC. Translated, it gives CSARDFSLVNEQFF.